These T cell receptor beta chains were read from a single sample in a study of T cell repertoires in cytomegalovirus infection. No antigen has been assigned to these receptors. TCRdb ran MiXCR on the reads and lists one entry per CDR3 protein. The table records about 24,000 distinct CDR3 sequences, approximately 24% of them present only once. Source: CD8+ T cells from cultured PBMCs, taken from culture after CMV antigen stimulation. These receptors were taken from a human donor in good health (CMV status not recorded). Some clones in this sample may be carry-over from other donors' samples. The CDR3 runs from the conserved cysteine through the conserved F or W. A D gene is named only where the DNA matches it firmly. Where a row states a size, it is once, few, many or the class of an expanded clone; other rows omit it.

j_call | clone_size | v_call | d_call | cdr3_length | cdr3_nt | cdr3_aa
TRBJ2-3 | - | TRBV25-1 | TRBD1 | 14 | TGTGCCAGCAGTGACGGACAGGGGGTAGATACGCAGTATTTT | CASSDGQGVDTQYF
TRBJ2-7 | - | TRBV19 | - | 15 | TGTGCCAGTAGTACCACTCCCAGGGGACACTACGAGCAGTACTTC | CASSTTPRGHYEQYF
TRBJ2-1 | many | TRBV12-3/TRBV12-4 | TRBD2 | 16 | TGTGCCAGCATTCCGAAGGGCGGGGGGGCCTACAATGAGCAGTTCTTC | CASIPKGGGAYNEQFF
TRBJ2-1 | many | TRBV5-6 | - | 14 | TGTGCCAGCAGCTTGCGACAGGTATACAATGAGCAGTTCTTC | CASSLRQVYNEQFF
TRBJ2-7 | many | TRBV29-1 | - | 13 | TGCAGCGTTGTCGGTCTAGGTGCTTACGAGCAGTACTTC | CSVVGLGAYEQYF
TRBJ2-3 | - | TRBV7-8 | - | 15 | TGTGCCAGCAGCTTAGACGGCAGGTTAACGGATACGCAGTATTTT | CASSLDGRLTDTQYF
TRBJ1-2 | - | TRBV5-4 | - | 14 | TGTGCCAGCAGCCTGGATCGGGGCGGAAATGGCTACACCTTC | CASSLDRGGNGYTF
TRBJ1-1 | many | TRBV7-9 | - | 15 | TGTGCCAGCAGCCCCATGACGGACACCTACACTGAAGCTTTCTTT | CASSPMTDTYTEAFF
TRBJ2-1 | - | TRBV27 | - | 18 | TGTGCCAGCAGTCTGTGGTGGGTAGGAGCCGATCCCTACAATGAGCAGTTCTTC | CASSLWWVGADPYNEQFF
TRBJ2-5 | many | TRBV6-1 | - | 16 | TGTGCCAGCAGTGAAGTCGTAGGGAGTTTGGTAACGGTGGAGTACTTC | CASSEVVGSLVTVEYF
TRBJ2-5 | few | TRBV25-1 | TRBD1 | 14 | TGTGCCAGCAGCGAGATAGGGGGCTCAGAGACCCAGTACTTC | CASSEIGGSETQYF
TRBJ2-7 | few | TRBV2 | - | 14 | TGTGCCAGCAGTGGACGACAGGCCACCTACGAGCAGTACTTC | CASSGRQATYEQYF
TRBJ1-2 | many | TRBV19 | - | 13 | TGTGCCAGTAGTATAGCAGGGATGTATGGCTACACCTTC | CASSIAGMYGYTF
TRBJ2-7 | many | TRBV7-6 | - | 14 | TGTGCCAGCAGCGCCTATCCGAGCTCCTACGAGCAGTACTTC | CASSAYPSSYEQYF
TRBJ2-7 | - | TRBV5-6 | TRBD2 | 16 | TGTGCCAGCAGCTTTACTAGCGGGGGGGCATTAGTAGAGCAGTACTTC | CASSFTSGGALVEQYF
TRBJ1-4 | - | TRBV7-8 | TRBD1 | 14 | TGTGCCAGCAGCTTCAGGGGGACTAATGAAAAACTGTTTTTT | CASSFRGTNEKLFF
TRBJ2-1 | many | TRBV27 | TRBD1 | 16 | TGTGCCAGCAGTTCCCTGGACAGGGTCGGCAACAATGAGCAGTTCTTC | CASSSLDRVGNNEQFF
TRBJ1-2 | few | TRBV29-1 | - | 12 | TGCAGCGTTGCTCTTGAGAACTATGGCTACACCTTC | CSVALENYGYTF
TRBJ1-3 | - | TRBV10-3 | - | 14 | TGTGCCACCTCCCGGCAGAGCTCTGGAAACACCATATATTTT | CATSRQSSGNTIYF
TRBJ1-5 | many | TRBV6-2/TRBV6-3 | - | 14 | TGTGCCAGCAGCGCAGGGAATAGCAATCAGCCCCAGCATTTT | CASSAGNSNQPQHF
TRBJ2-5 | many | TRBV7-9 | - | 14 | TGTGCCAGCAGCTCCGTCCAGGGTAGAGAGACCCAGTACTTC | CASSSVQGRETQYF
TRBJ1-5 | few | TRBV19 | TRBD1 | 15 | TGTGCCAGTAGTATTGGGGGGACAGAAGATCAGCCCCAGCATTTT | CASSIGGTEDQPQHF
TRBJ1-2 | few | TRBV12-3/TRBV12-4 | TRBD1 | 18 | TGTGCCAGCAGCTCCTACGTCCCGGGACAGGGAGGTCTTAATGGCTACACCTTC | CASSSYVPGQGGLNGYTF
TRBJ2-1 | - | TRBV5-1 | TRBD1 | 21 | TGCGCCAGCAGCTTGGATTTATCTGGGACAGGGGCCAATCTACGGTACAATGAGCAGTTCTTC | CASSLDLSGTGANLRYNEQFF
TRBJ2-3 | few | TRBV27 | - | 13 | TGTGCCACCGAAGACGGGGGTAGGGATACGCAGTATTTT | CATEDGGRDTQYF
TRBJ2-1 | few | TRBV27 | - | 17 | TGTGCCAGCAGTTCCTACGGGCCCCAGGAGACCTACAATGAGCAGTTCTTC | CASSSYGPQETYNEQFF
TRBJ2-5 | - | TRBV20-1 | TRBD2 | 15 | TGCAGTGCTAGAGATCGCGGGGGGGCCCAAGAGACCCAGTACTTC | CSARDRGGAQETQYF
TRBJ2-7 | - | TRBV6-1 | - | 14 | TGTGCCAGCAGTGATCCTGGGAGCTCCTACGAGCAGTACTTC | CASSDPGSSYEQYF
TRBJ1-2 | - | TRBV19 | - | 14 | TGTGCCAGTAGTATTATCGGCGGCCGCTCGATCTACACCTTC | CASSIIGGRSIYTF
TRBJ2-7 | - | TRBV6-1 | - | 14 | TGTGCCAGCAGTGAAAGTGGCAGGGGCTACGAGCAGTACTTC | CASSESGRGYEQYF